A selection of T cell receptor beta chains follows, all from one sample in a study of shared clonotypes between healthy human individuals. Clones were read by immunoSEQ multiplex PCR, and TCRdb kept only the in-frame ones, dropping some. There are 950,000 to 1,300,000 clones in the sample; about 77% occur only once, and roughly 1.5% lies in the top ten. The source material was memory CD4+ T cells sorted from blood. These receptors were collected from a man between 18 and 35 years old in good health. The CDR3 runs from the conserved cysteine through the conserved F or W. Each record gives: J gene, D gene, clone size, V gene, CDR3 DNA, CDR3 protein. D genes are given only for firm matches. Only some rows state a clone size, as once, few, many or a class for expanded clones.

J: TRBJ2-5
D: .
size: .
V: TRBV19
DNA: TGTGCCAGTAGCCCGCAGCGTGAAACCCAAGAGACCCAGTACTTC
CDR3: CASSPQRETQETQYF

J: TRBJ2-7
D: .
size: .
V: TRBV6-1
DNA: TGTGCCAGCGAGAAAACGACCTACGAGCAGTACTTC
CDR3: CASEKTTYEQYF

J: TRBJ2-5
D: .
size: .
V: TRBV7-8
DNA: TGTGCCAGCAGCTTAGCCCTAGTCCAGTACTTC
CDR3: CASSLALVQYF

J: TRBJ2-3
D: .
size: .
V: TRBV10-3
DNA: TGTGCCATCAGTGAGTCGTGGCAGACCGGCGATACGCAGTATTTT
CDR3: CAISESWQTGDTQYF

J: TRBJ2-7
D: TRBD2
size: .
V: TRBV2
DNA: TGTGCCAGCGCCGGGAGGACGGGCGAGCAGTACTTC
CDR3: CASAGRTGEQYF

J: TRBJ2-1
D: .
size: .
V: TRBV30
DNA: TGTGCCTGGAGTAGGACAGCGCTTAGCTCCTACAATGAGCAGTTCTTC
CDR3: CAWSRTALSSYNEQFF

J: TRBJ2-5
D: TRBD1
size: .
V: TRBV5-1
DNA: TGCGCCAGCAGCCCCCGACAGGGGGTCCAAGAGACCCAGTACTTC
CDR3: CASSPRQGVQETQYF

J: TRBJ1-1
D: TRBD1
size: .
V: TRBV27
DNA: TGTGCCAGCAGTATCCGACAGGGGGCGACTGAAGCTTTCTTT
CDR3: CASSIRQGATEAFF

J: TRBJ2-2
D: TRBD1
size: few
V: TRBV2
DNA: TGTGCCGGCGACAGGGACACCGGGGAGCTGTTTTTT
CDR3: CAGDRDTGELFF

J: TRBJ2-1
D: TRBD2
size: once
V: TRBV6-5
DNA: TGTGCCAGCAGACCGGGACTAGAGGCCCCCAATGAGCAGTTCTTC
CDR3: CASRPGLEAPNEQFF

J: TRBJ1-4
D: .
size: .
V: TRBV7-9
DNA: TGTGCCAGCAGCTTAGGGGAGACAGGCCAGAGGTTT
CDR3: CASSLGETGQRF

J: TRBJ2-7
D: TRBD1
size: .
V: TRBV19
DNA: TGTGCCAGTAGTGGGGACAGGAAGTACGAGCAGTACTTC
CDR3: CASSGDRKYEQYF

J: TRBJ1-1
D: .
size: .
V: TRBV9
DNA: TGTGCCAGCAGCGTAGCTACGTCTGGGGACACTGAAGCTTTCTTT
CDR3: CASSVATSGDTEAFF

J: TRBJ1-6
D: TRBD1
size: .
V: TRBV10-3
DNA: TGTGCCATCAGTGATTATCGATTGGGGACAGATTCACCCCTCCACTTT
CDR3: CAISDYRLGTDSPLHF

J: TRBJ2-1
D: .
size: .
V: TRBV5-1
DNA: TGCGCCAGCAGCTTGGGAGCGAGGAGCTCCTACAATGAGCAGTTCTTC
CDR3: CASSLGARSSYNEQFF

J: TRBJ2-5
D: .
size: .
V: TRBV5-1
DNA: TGCGCCAGCAGCTTGCTCTCAGGGGCAGAGACCCAGTACTTC
CDR3: CASSLLSGAETQYF

J: TRBJ2-7
D: .
size: once
V: TRBV7-2
DNA: TGTGCCAGCAGCTTAGGGGGCCACCCCGACGAGCAGTACTTC
CDR3: CASSLGGHPDEQYF

J: TRBJ2-7
D: TRBD2
size: few
V: TRBV5-6
DNA: TGTGCCAGCAGCTCAGGGGGACTAGCAGTGGGGCAGTACTTC
CDR3: CASSSGGLAVGQYF

J: TRBJ1-1
D: TRBD1
size: .
V: TRBV6-1
DNA: TGTGCCAGCAGGGTAGACGGGACAGGGAATGAAGCTTTCTTT
CDR3: CASRVDGTGNEAFF

J: TRBJ1-5
D: .
size: .
V: TRBV6-6
DNA: TGTGCCAGCACCGCCGCCCGGGGTGGGAGCAATCAGCCCCAGCATTTT
CDR3: CASTAARGGSNQPQHF

J: TRBJ2-2
D: .
size: .
V: TRBV6-1
DNA: TGTGCCAGCAGTGAAGTTAAGGGACCCGGGGAGCTGTTTTTT
CDR3: CASSEVKGPGELFF

J: TRBJ2-7
D: .
size: .
V: TRBV9
DNA: TGTGCCAGCAGCGTAGAAGGGACTGCTCTCTACGAGCAGTACTTC
CDR3: CASSVEGTALYEQYF

J: TRBJ1-1
D: .
size: once
V: TRBV6-6
DNA: TGTGCCAGCAGCTTACGAGGAGGGGGCACTGAAGCTTTCTTT
CDR3: CASSLRGGGTEAFF

J: TRBJ2-1
D: .
size: .
V: TRBV9
DNA: TGTGCCAGCAGCGTCCAGGCGGGCAATGAGCAGTTCTTC
CDR3: CASSVQAGNEQFF

J: TRBJ1-2
D: .
size: .
V: TRBV7-2
DNA: TGTGCCAGCAGCGCTTCGGGGGGCTCCCGAGAGGGCTACACCTTC
CDR3: CASSASGGSREGYTF

J: TRBJ1-5
D: .
size: once
V: TRBV6-6
DNA: TGTGCCAGCACCATCGACAGTTTCAATCAGCCCCAGCATTTT
CDR3: CASTIDSFNQPQHF

J: TRBJ2-7
D: .
size: .
V: TRBV19
DNA: TGTGCCAGTAGTCTTAAAGCGGGTTGGGTCGGGCAGTACTTC
CDR3: CASSLKAGWVGQYF

J: TRBJ2-1
D: .
size: many
V: TRBV19
DNA: TGTGCCAGTAGTATTACCGGGCCGAAGAATGAGCAGTTCTTC
CDR3: CASSITGPKNEQFF

J: TRBJ2-5
D: TRBD2
size: once
V: TRBV6-5
DNA: TGTGCCAGCAGTTTGCGGGAGGTAAAAGAGACCCAGTACTTC
CDR3: CASSLREVKETQYF

J: TRBJ2-7
D: TRBD2
size: .
V: TRBV6-5
DNA: TGTGCCAGCAGTTACGGTCGGGAGGGTTACGAGCAGTACTTC
CDR3: CASSYGREGYEQYF

J: TRBJ2-1
D: .
size: .
V: TRBV11-2
DNA: TGTGCCAGCAGCTTAGAGGGCCCAGCCTACAATGAGCAGTTCTTC
CDR3: CASSLEGPAYNEQFF

J: TRBJ2-7
D: .
size: .
V: TRBV7-2
DNA: TGTGCCAGCAGCTACGGGACCATCTACGAGCAGTACTTC
CDR3: CASSYGTIYEQYF

J: TRBJ2-5
D: TRBD2
size: .
V: TRBV5-1
DNA: TGCGCCAGCAGCCCGGGGGCAGCCGGCGGGAGGTTAGAGACCCAGTACTTC
CDR3: CASSPGAAGGRLETQYF

J: TRBJ1-1
D: TRBD1
size: .
V: TRBV5-1
DNA: TGCGCCAGCTCCTTGGCAGGGGGCGAGAAAACTGAAGCTTTCTTT
CDR3: CASSLAGGEKTEAFF

J: TRBJ2-4
D: TRBD1
size: .
V: TRBV5-4
DNA: TGTGCCAGCAGCTTCTCGACAGGGGGGAACATTCAGTACTTC
CDR3: CASSFSTGGNIQYF

J: TRBJ1-2
D: .
size: .
V: TRBV2
DNA: TGTGCCAGCACCGGATATACAGGGAGCTACTATGGCTACACCTTC
CDR3: CASTGYTGSYYGYTF

J: TRBJ2-3
D: TRBD1
size: .
V: TRBV10-3
DNA: TGTGCCATCATCAAGGGACAGGGGGCTGGTACAGATACGCAGTATTTT
CDR3: CAIIKGQGAGTDTQYF

J: TRBJ1-1
D: .
size: few
V: TRBV14
DNA: TGTGCCAGCAGCCAAGTTACCTTTGGCACTGAAGCTTTCTTT
CDR3: CASSQVTFGTEAFF

J: TRBJ1-2
D: .
size: .
V: TRBV21-1
DNA: TGTGCCAGCAGCCCACCACCGGGAGGACTTAAGACCTTC
CDR3: CASSPPPGGLKTF

J: TRBJ1-1
D: .
size: .
V: TRBV30
DNA: TGTGCCTGGAGCTCACAGGGGAACACTGAAGCTTTCTTT
CDR3: CAWSSQGNTEAFF

J: TRBJ2-1
D: .
size: .
V: TRBV20-1
DNA: TGCAGTGCTAGCAGGGGAGGTGAGCAGTTCTTC
CDR3: CSASRGGEQFF